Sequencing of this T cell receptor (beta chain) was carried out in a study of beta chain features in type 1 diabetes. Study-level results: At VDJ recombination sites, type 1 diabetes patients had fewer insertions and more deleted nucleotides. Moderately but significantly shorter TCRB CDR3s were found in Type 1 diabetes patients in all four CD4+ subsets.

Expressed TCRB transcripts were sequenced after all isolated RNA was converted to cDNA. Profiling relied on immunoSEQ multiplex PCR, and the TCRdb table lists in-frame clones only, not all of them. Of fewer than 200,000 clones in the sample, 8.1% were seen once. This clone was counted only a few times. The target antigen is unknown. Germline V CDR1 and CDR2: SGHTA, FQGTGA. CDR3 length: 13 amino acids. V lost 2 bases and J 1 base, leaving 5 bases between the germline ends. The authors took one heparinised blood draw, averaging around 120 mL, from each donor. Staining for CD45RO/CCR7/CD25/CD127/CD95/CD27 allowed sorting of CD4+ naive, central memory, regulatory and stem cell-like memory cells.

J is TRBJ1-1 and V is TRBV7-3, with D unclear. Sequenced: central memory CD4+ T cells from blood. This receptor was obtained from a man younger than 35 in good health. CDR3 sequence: CASSLQENTEAFF. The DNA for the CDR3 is TGTGCCAGCAGCTTACAGGAGAACACTGAAGCTTTCTTT.